The 21 T cell receptor beta chains listed next were all sequenced from one sample in a study of shared clonotypes between healthy human individuals. Here immunoSEQ multiplex PCR was the method, and the copy in TCRdb shows in-frame clones only, minus some. The repertoire holds about a million clones, with about 75% as singletons. Sequencing was performed on memory CD4+ T cells sorted from blood. Subset here: CD45RA-negative fraction. The receptors stem from a man in his late teens or twenties in good health.

The rearrangement joins TRBV10-3 to TRBJ2-1, with TRBD2 identical over 12 bases. The CDR3 spans 19 residues. Losses at the gene ends were 0 bases for V and 0 bases for J; bases not matched to a gene: 6. Germline lookup yields CDR1 ENHRY and CDR2 SYGVKD. The CDR3: CAISESTGLAGYSYNEQFF. DNA of the CDR3: TGTGCCATCAGTGAGTCGACTGGACTAGCGGGGTACTCCTACAATGAGCAGTTCTTC.

V usage is TRBV5-4 and J usage is TRBJ1-3; perhaps TRBD1 as D (5 bases). Trimming removed 3 bases from V and 1 base from J, with 8 bases in between. The V gene's germline CDR1 is SGHNT and CDR2 YYREEE (reference sequence). The CDR3 length is 14 residues. The CDR3 reads CASSWQGSGNTIYF. CDR3 nucleotides: TGTGCCAGCAGCTGGCAGGGTTCTGGAAACACCATATATTTT.

The chain has TRBV30 and TRBJ2-6; D call uncertain. The germline V gene encodes CDR1 GTSNPN and CDR2 SVGIG (reference sequence). Trimming shortened V by 5 bases and J by 2 bases, and 16 bases separated the two germline ends. CDR3 size: 16 residues. The CDR3 DNA reads TGTGCCTGGCGTGCCCCCGGCCCACCTGGGGCCAACGTCCTGACTTTC. Translated: CAWRAPGPPGANVLTF.

The rearrangement links TRBV6-5 to TRBJ1-5; no clear D gene. V was cut by 7 bases and J by 4 bases, with 14 bases left in between. The CDR3 length is 14 residues. Germline lookup yields CDR1 MNHEY and CDR2 SVGAGI. CDR3 nucleotides: TGTGCCAGCACTTTACGTGCGGGGAATCAGCCCCAGCATTTT. Its translation: CASTLRAGNQPQHF.

In its sample, this clone was seen a few times. The chain links TRBV14 to TRBJ1-1; perhaps TRBD1 as D (5 bases). CDR3 length equals 15 residues. Trimming shortened V by 5 bases and J by 4 bases, and 17 bases separated the two germline ends. Germline loops: CDR1 SGHDN, CDR2 FVKESK. CDR3 residues: CASSGGSRKITEAFF. For the CDR3, the DNA is TGTGCCAGCAGCGGGGGATCGAGGAAGATCACTGAAGCTTTCTTT.

The chain recombines TRBV7-2 with TRBJ2-1; TRBD2 agrees at 7 bases. J lost 2 bases, V lost 8 bases, and 6 bases had no gene match. This CDR3 spans 14 amino acids. Germline-derived CDR1 and CDR2 are SGHTA and FQGNSA. CDR3 protein: CASATGTTYNEQFF. The CDR3 DNA is TGTGCCAGCGCCACCGGGACTACCTACAATGAGCAGTTCTTC.

The rearrangement joins TRBV4-1 to TRBJ1-2; the D is unclear. The CDR3 covers 16 residues. Trimming removed 1 base at V and 7 bases at J, with 19 bases between. CDR1 and CDR2 from the germline V gene are MGHRA and YSYEKL. In DNA form, the CDR3 reads TGCGCCAGCAGCCAAGGGGCAGCCATCCGCTATGCTGGCTACACCTTC. The encoded protein is CASSQGAAIRYAGYTF.

This clone was observed a few times. This chain uses TRBV5-1 with TRBJ2-2; D may be TRBD2 (6 bases). The CDR3 loop spans 15 amino acids. CDR1 and CDR2 (germline): SGHRS, YFSETQ. Trimming removed 6 bases from V and 2 bases from J, with 14 bases in between. The CDR3 coding sequence is TGCGCCAGCATTTGGGGTAGCGGCAACACCGGGGAGCTGTTTTTT. Its protein product is CASIWGSGNTGELFF. Full variable domain (outside the CDR3, taken from reference TRBV5-1 and TRBJ2-2): KAGVTQTPRYLIKTRGQQVTLSCSPISGHRSVSWYQQTPGQGLQFLFEYFSETQRNKGNFPGRFSGRQFSNSRSEMNVSTLELGDSALYLCASIWGSGNTGELFFGEGSRLTVL.

The V call is TRBV5-6, the J call TRBJ1-1; D not certain. The CDR3 runs 16 residues. Trimming pared 0 bases from V and 3 bases from J, leaving 15 bases between. CDR1 and CDR2 (germline): SGHDT, YYEEEE. The CDR3 here is CASSLVSLRADTEAFF. In DNA, the CDR3 is TGTGCCAGCAGCTTGGTGTCCCTCAGAGCAGACACTGAAGCTTTCTTT.

The table lists this clone with a few counts. The rearrangement links TRBV7-9 to TRBJ2-5; the D gene is possibly TRBD2 (6 bases). CDR3 length: 12 residues. The V end was cut by 5 bases, the J end by 6 bases, with 10 bases between. Germline CDR1 and CDR2: SEHNR and FQNEAQ (reference sequence). CDR3 bases: TGTGCCAGCAGCACTAGCCAGAAGACCCAGTACTTC. This gives the protein CASSTSQKTQYF.

This clone was picked up one time. This chain links TRBV18 with TRBJ1-1; maybe TRBD1 (5 bases). V was cut by 5 bases and J by 4 bases, with 17 bases left in between. Per the germline V gene, CDR1 is KGHSH and CDR2 is LQKENI. This CDR3 spans 15 amino acids. The CDR3 is CASSSTVQGGTEAFF. DNA for the CDR3: TGTGCCAGCTCAAGCACCGTTCAGGGTGGCACTGAAGCTTTCTTT.

This chain uses TRBV30 with TRBJ2-1; maybe TRBD2 (7 bases). CDR1 and CDR2 from the germline V gene are GTSNPN and SVGIG (reference sequence). The CDR3 covers 19 residues. V gave up 1 base and J gave up 3 bases, with 25 bases separating them. CDR3 sequence: CAWSESPMGGGALYNEQFF. In DNA form, the CDR3 reads TGTGCCTGGAGTGAAAGTCCCATGGGAGGGGGGGCTCTCTACAATGAGCAGTTCTTC.

The chain is built from TRBV6-1 and TRBJ2-7; TRBD1 matches at 9 bases. The CDR3 has 13 residues. Trimming took 7 bases from V and 6 from J; bases not matched to a gene: 7. The germline CDR1 and CDR2 sequences are MNHNS and SASEGT. The CDR3 coding sequence is TGTGCCAGCAATTTGGGACAGGGTGGCGAGCAGTACTTC. Protein sequence: CASNLGQGGEQYF.

The V gene is TRBV6-5, the J gene TRBJ2-7; no clear D gene. Germline V CDR1 and CDR2: MNHEY, SVGAGI. The ends were cut back, 6 bases at V and 0 bases at J, with 12 bases in the middle. The CDR3 runs to 14 residues. This CDR3 is CASSYFDGSYEQYF. The CDR3 coding sequence is TGTGCCAGCAGCTATTTCGACGGCTCCTACGAGCAGTACTTC.

Note on this clone: Other nucleotide sequences from this sample produce the same CDR3. The chain uses TRBV5-4 and TRBJ2-1; D is unclear. Trimming pared 4 bases from V and 5 bases from J, leaving 4 bases between. The CDR3 is 11 residues long. Per germline, CDR1 SGHNT and CDR2 YYREEE (reference sequence). The CDR3 spells CASSINNEQFF. CDR3 coding DNA: TGTGCCAGCAGCATTAACAATGAGCAGTTCTTC.

This clone was counted a few times. The chain uses TRBV7-8 and TRBJ2-5; the match to TRBD1 covers 10 bases. V dropped 5 bases and J dropped 5; count of bases not matched to a gene: 8. Germline V CDR1 and CDR2: SGHVS, FQNEAQ. The CDR3 is 15 amino acids. The CDR3 reads CASSPGTGEMETQYF. The CDR3 region has the DNA TGTGCCAGCAGCCCAGGGACAGGGGAGATGGAGACCCAGTACTTC.

This chain uses TRBV27 with TRBJ2-7; D is unresolved. Per germline, CDR1 MNHEY and CDR2 SMNVEV (reference sequence). Between the trimmed V and J ends, which lost 3 bases and 2 bases, there was a span of 11 bases. There are 14 residues in the CDR3. As DNA, the CDR3 is TGTGCCAGCAGTTTCGGGCAGGTTCCCTACGAGCAGTACTTC. Translation: CASSFGQVPYEQYF.

At least ten counts were recorded for this clone. This chain uses TRBV19 with TRBJ2-2; TRBD1 matches 9 bases. The CDR3 consists of 15 residues. Germline values: CDR1 LNHDA, CDR2 SQIVND (reference sequence). After removal of 4 bases from V and 3 bases from J, the junction contained 3 bases not matched to a gene. The CDR3 bases are TGTGCCAGTAGTAGGGGACAGGGAGACACCGGGGAGCTGTTTTTT. As protein: CASSRGQGDTGELFF.

The chain links TRBV5-6 to TRBJ2-3, with 10 bases that match TRBD1. The germline gives CDR1 SGHDT, CDR2 YYEEEE. This CDR3 region has 18 residues. Trimming took 4 bases from V and 4 from J; bases not matched to a gene: 15. Written as DNA, the CDR3 is TGTGCCAGCAGCAAAATGACAGGGGGCGGACTGAGCCCAGATACGCAGTATTTT. It specifies CASSKMTGGGLSPDTQYF.

The chain uses TRBV27 and TRBJ2-3; 10 bases are a match to TRBD2. The CDR3 has 16 residues. CDR1 MNHEY and CDR2 SMNVEV come from the germline V gene (reference sequence). The trim removed 5 bases at V and 0 bases at J, leaving 5 bases unmatched. CDR3: CASSTRAGGSTDTQYF. CDR3 coding DNA: TGTGCCAGCAGTACCAGAGCGGGGGGGAGCACAGATACGCAGTATTTT.

Comment on this clone: Germline and junction disagree at one end, which may indicate a read error. The genes are TRBV7-7 and TRBJ2-5; possible D gene TRBD2, 5 bases. In germline, CDR1 is SSHAT, CDR2 FNYEAQ (reference sequence). The CDR3 sequence is 15 residues long. CDR3 in DNA: TGTGCTAGCAGCTCCGCGGGCGGATTACAAGAGACCCAGTACTTC. Amino acid sequence: CASSSAGGLQETQYF.